These T cell receptor beta chains were read from a single sample in a study of blood T cell repertoires in COVID-19. Method: immunoSEQ multiplex PCR; TCRdb's copy keeps in-frame clones and lacks some. The repertoire includes 650,000 to 800,000 clones, 85% to 90% of them detected once, and roughly 0.25% sits in the top ten. The sequencing sample was made of peripheral blood. These TCRs come from a woman aged 18-29 years with acute or convalescent COVID-19. CDR3s include the opening cysteine and the closing phenylalanine or tryptophan. D genes are given only for firm matches. For some rows the clone size is stated as once, few or many, or as a class when expanded; others skip it.

CDR3 DNA: TGTGCCTGGAAAGGGACAGGAGGGGATGGCTACACCTTC
CDR3 protein: CAWKGTGGDGYTF
D gene: TRBD1
V gene: TRBV30
clone size: .
J gene: TRBJ1-2

CDR3 DNA: TGCGCCAGCAGCTTGGCCGGTGGGACATCTGAAGCTTTCTTT
CDR3 protein: CASSLAGGTSEAFF
D gene: .
V gene: TRBV5-1
clone size: .
J gene: TRBJ1-1

CDR3 DNA: TGTGCCAGCAGTCCCCGAGCTGGACAGGGAATCTATGGCTACACCTTC
CDR3 protein: CASSPRAGQGIYGYTF
D gene: TRBD1
V gene: TRBV6-2/TRBV6-3
clone size: .
J gene: TRBJ1-2

CDR3 DNA: TGCGCCAGCAGCCAAGATGGGATGACAGGGGGCTATGGCTACACCTTC
CDR3 protein: CASSQDGMTGGYGYTF
D gene: TRBD1
V gene: TRBV4-3
clone size: .
J gene: TRBJ1-2

CDR3 DNA: TGTGCCAGCAGAGAGACAGGGGGAGGGGGCTACACCTTC
CDR3 protein: CASRETGGGGYTF
D gene: TRBD1
V gene: TRBV6-5
clone size: .
J gene: TRBJ1-2

CDR3 DNA: TGTGCCAGCAGTGTCCCGGGGGACGACCTTGACGAGCAGTACTTC
CDR3 protein: CASSVPGDDLDEQYF
D gene: .
V gene: TRBV25-1
clone size: .
J gene: TRBJ2-7

CDR3 DNA: TGTGCCAGCAGCCCACCCGGACAGGGTGAGGAAAAACTGTTTTTT
CDR3 protein: CASSPPGQGEEKLFF
D gene: TRBD1
V gene: TRBV11-2
clone size: .
J gene: TRBJ1-4

CDR3 DNA: TGCAGCGTTGCTGGAGGGAGGCGCACAGATACGCAGTATTTT
CDR3 protein: CSVAGGRRTDTQYF
D gene: .
V gene: TRBV29-1
clone size: few
J gene: TRBJ2-3

CDR3 DNA: TGTGCCAGCAGCTTGACTAGCGGGGGGACCTACGAGCAGTACTTC
CDR3 protein: CASSLTSGGTYEQYF
D gene: TRBD2
V gene: TRBV5-5
clone size: .
J gene: TRBJ2-7

CDR3 DNA: TGTGCCAGCAGCTTGGGCCCCGGAGACACTGAAGCTTTCTTT
CDR3 protein: CASSLGPGDTEAFF
D gene: .
V gene: TRBV5-6
clone size: .
J gene: TRBJ1-1